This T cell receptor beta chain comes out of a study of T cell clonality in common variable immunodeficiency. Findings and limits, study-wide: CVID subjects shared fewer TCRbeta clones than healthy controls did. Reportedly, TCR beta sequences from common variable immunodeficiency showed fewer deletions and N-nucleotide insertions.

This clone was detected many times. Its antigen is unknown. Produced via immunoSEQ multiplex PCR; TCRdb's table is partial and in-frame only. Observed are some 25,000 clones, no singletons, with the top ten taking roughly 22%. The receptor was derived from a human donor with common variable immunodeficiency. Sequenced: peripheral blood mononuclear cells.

CDR3 bases read: TGTGCCTGGGGCCCCTCTGGGGCCAACGTC. This translates into CAWGPSGANV. The CDR3 in its entirety is CAWGPSGANVLTF. This chain connects TRBV30 to TRBJ2-6; D uncertain. The missing CDR3 end, 3 residues past where the read stops, is filled in from the germline J gene. CDR1 is GTSNPN, CDR2 SVGIG, per germline (reference sequence). The CDR3 runs 13 residues. The ends were cut back, 5 bases at V and 0 bases at J, with 5 bases in the middle.